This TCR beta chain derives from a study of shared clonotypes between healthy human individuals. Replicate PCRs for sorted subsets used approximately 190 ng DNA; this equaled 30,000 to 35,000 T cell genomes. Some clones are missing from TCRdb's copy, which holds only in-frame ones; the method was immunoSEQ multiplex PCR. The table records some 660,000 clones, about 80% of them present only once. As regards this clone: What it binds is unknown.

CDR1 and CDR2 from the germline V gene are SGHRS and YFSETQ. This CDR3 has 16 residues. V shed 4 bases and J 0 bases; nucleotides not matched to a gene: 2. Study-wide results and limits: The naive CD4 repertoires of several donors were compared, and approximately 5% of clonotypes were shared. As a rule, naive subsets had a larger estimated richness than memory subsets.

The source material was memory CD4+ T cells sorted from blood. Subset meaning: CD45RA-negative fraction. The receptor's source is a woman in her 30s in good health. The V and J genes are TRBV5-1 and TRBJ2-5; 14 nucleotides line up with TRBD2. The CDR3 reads CASSPTSGGDQETQYF. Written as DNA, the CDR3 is TGCGCCAGCAGCCCGACTAGCGGGGGGGACCAAGAGACCCAGTACTTC.